This TCR beta chain is drawn from a study of human T cells and chemical hapten exposure. Documented time point: patch test 1, 2 weeks after DPC sensitization. Indicated treatment: therapeutic diphenylcyclopropenone sensitization with weekly scalp DPC. Extraction yielded total RNA from whole blood (unfractionated). Study outcomes and limitations: Versus controls, significantly more large CDR3 similarity clusters arose from expanded TCRs. Positively correlated with patch test score were the counts of PT1 expanded TCRs.

Turning to this clonotype: Antigen: not known.

V lost 4 bases and J lost 0, with 15 bases in between. CDR3 length: 16 residues. Per the germline V gene, CDR1 is LGHDT and CDR2 is YNNKEL (reference sequence). The study's library attached unique molecular identifiers to single cDNA molecules. Each CDR3 protein is one row after TCRdb ran MiXCR on the RACE reads. The sample lists 100,000 to 150,000 distinct CDR3 sequences, about an eighth occurring once. This specimen consisted of whole blood, obtained in connection with sensitization to the hapten diphenylcyclopropenone (DPC). The chain combines TRBV3-1 with TRBJ1-2, with D unresolved. The origin of this receptor is a man in his late teens or twenties with alopecia areata. Some clones in this sample may be carry-over from other donors' samples. The CDR3 coding sequence is TGTGCCAGCAGCCCCCACGCGGCTGTTACTAACTATGGCTACACCTTC. Its translation: CASSPHAAVTNYGYTF.